This T cell receptor (beta chain) was observed in a study of blood T cell repertoires in COVID-19. Using immunoSEQ multiplex PCR, the repertoire was profiled, and TCRdb retains in-frame clones only, with some absent. The sample holds 150,000 or so clones, roughly nine tenths seen once. Per the germline V gene, CDR1 is MNHEY and CDR2 is SMNVEV (reference sequence). V gave up 2 bases and J gave up 4 bases; unmatched junction bases: 4. The CDR3 spans 14 residues. This clone was detected once. This rearrangement joins TRBV27 to TRBJ1-2; 7 bases are shared with TRBD1. This receptor was taken from a man between 60 and 75 years old with active or convalescent COVID-19. The material sequenced was peripheral blood. The CDR3 DNA reads TGTGCCAGCAGTTTAGGGACAGCAACCTATGGCTACACCTTC. It translates to CASSLGTATYGYTF.